This TCR beta chain was identified in a study of response to subunit inactivated influenza vaccine. TCRdb recomputed calls from the RT-PCR reads with MiXCR, one row per CDR3 protein. Of around 850,000 distinct CDR3 sequences listed, 18% are singletons. A few counts support this clonotype. J was trimmed by 7 bases and V by 1 base; bases with no gene match: 9. The V gene's germline CDR1 is LGHNA and CDR2 YSLEER. This CDR3 contains 15 residues. The rearrangement joins TRBV4-3 to TRBJ2-5; TRBD2 matches at 7 bases. The source is a man between 50 and 59 years old who received an inactivated influenza vaccine. Here the sequenced sample was PBMCs from blood, taken around 5 days after vaccination. CDR3 region: CASSQGTGGEGTQYF. The CDR3 DNA sequence: TGCGCCAGCAGCCAAGGAACGGGAGGAGAGGGGACCCAGTACTTC.